Here is one T cell receptor (beta chain) with its context. The data originate from a study of blood T cells in healthy people across ages. A second PCR, run for about 7 to 12 cycles, used a sample-barcoded 5' primer plus a J-beta primer mix. One entry per CDR3 protein results from TCRdb running MiXCR on the 5' RACE reads. The sample yields about 640,000 distinct CDR3 sequences, approximately 50% seen once. This CDR3 is built from 14 residues. Trimming removed 1 base from V and 0 bases from J, with 6 bases in between. Germline values: CDR1 LGHDT, CDR2 YNNKEL (reference sequence). This rearrangement joins TRBV3-1 to TRBJ1-1; D gene unclear. Material for sequencing was blood. The clonotype was recovered from a man in his sixties in good health. The CDR3 loop is CASSQGGLNTEAFF. The CDR3 coding sequence is TGTGCCAGCAGCCAAGGGGGTCTGAACACTGAAGCTTTCTTT.